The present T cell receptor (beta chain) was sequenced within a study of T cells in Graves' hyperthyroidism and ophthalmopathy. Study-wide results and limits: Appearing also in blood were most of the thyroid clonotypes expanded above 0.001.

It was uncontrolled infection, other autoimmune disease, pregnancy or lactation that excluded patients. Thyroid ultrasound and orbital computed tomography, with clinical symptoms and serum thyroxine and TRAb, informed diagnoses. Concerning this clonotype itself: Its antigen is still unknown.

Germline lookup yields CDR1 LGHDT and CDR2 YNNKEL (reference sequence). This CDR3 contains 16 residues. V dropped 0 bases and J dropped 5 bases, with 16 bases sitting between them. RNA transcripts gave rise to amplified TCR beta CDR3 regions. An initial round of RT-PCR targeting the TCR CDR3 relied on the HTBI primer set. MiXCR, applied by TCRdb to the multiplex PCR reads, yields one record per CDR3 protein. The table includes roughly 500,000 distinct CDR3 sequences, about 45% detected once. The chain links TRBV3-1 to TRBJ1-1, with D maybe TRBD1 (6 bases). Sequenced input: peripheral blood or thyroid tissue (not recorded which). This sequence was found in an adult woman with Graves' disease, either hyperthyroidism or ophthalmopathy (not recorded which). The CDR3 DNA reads TGTGCCAGCAGCCAAGATCTCGGGGGGGCAGTGACTGAAGCTTTCTTT. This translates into CASSQDLGGAVTEAFF.